The 5 T cell receptor beta chains in this list originate from one sample, sequenced in a study of cytomegalovirus exposure and HLA in healthy donors. It was with 60 Vbeta and 13 Jbeta primers that the PCR ran. The protocol was immunoSEQ multiplex PCR, while the TCRdb copy is restricted to in-frame clones and leaves out a portion. Recorded for this sample: some 110,000 clones. The sample taken for sequencing was PBMCs. Source of these receptors: a man between 35 and 55 years old in good health and CMV-seronegative.

This chain links TRBV19 with TRBJ2-4, with 8 bases identical to TRBD2. Germline V gene data show CDR1 as LNHDA and CDR2 as SQIVND (reference sequence). The ends lost 10 bases at V and 1 base at J; junction bases unmatched: 6. The CDR3 sequence is 14 residues long. As DNA, the CDR3 is TGTGCCATCAGCGGGAGAGTGGCCAAAAACATTCAGTACTTC. Its translation is CAISGRVAKNIQYF. The variable domain in full, with the rest retrieved from reference TRBV19 and TRBJ2-4, is DGGITQSPKYLFRKEGQNVTLSCEQNLNHDAMYWYRQDPGQGLRLIYYSQIVNDFQKGDIAEGYSVSREKKESFPLTVTSAQKNPTAFYLCAISGRVAKNIQYFGAGTRLSVL.

The CDR3 sequence: CAWSNPPRGGPRVYEQYF. The DNA of the CDR3 is TGTGCCTGGAGTAACCCTCCGAGAGGGGGACCCCGGGTGTACGAGCAGTACTTC. V and J are TRBV30 and TRBJ2-7; the D gene is possibly TRBD1 (6 bases). The V end lost 2 bases, the J end lost 4 bases, and 27 bases lay between the germline ends. Germline V CDR1 and CDR2: GTSNPN, SVGIG (reference sequence). This CDR3 contains 18 residues.

CDR3 in amino acids: CASSLEGAGNQPQHF. In DNA form, the CDR3 reads TGCGCCAGCAGCTTGGAGGGGGCCGGCAATCAGCCCCAGCATTTT. J is TRBJ1-5 and V is TRBV5-1; 7 bases line up with TRBD1. The germline V gene has CDR1 SGHRS and CDR2 YFSETQ. The CDR3 is made up of 15 amino acids. After removal of 0 bases from V and 2 bases from J, the junction contained 2 bases not matched to a gene. The full variable domain, rest sourced from reference TRBV5-1 and TRBJ1-5, is KAGVTQTPRYLIKTRGQQVTLSCSPISGHRSVSWYQQTPGQGLQFLFEYFSETQRNKGNFPGRFSGRQFSNSRSEMNVSTLELGDSALYLCASSLEGAGNQPQHFGDGTRLSIL.

This rearrangement joins TRBV7-2 to TRBJ2-1, with 14 bases aligning to TRBD2. J was trimmed by 3 bases and V by 1 base; bases with no gene match: 8. This CDR3 spans 19 amino acids. CDR1 is SGHTA and CDR2 is FQGNSA in the germline V gene. This chain's CDR3 is CASSLEWGLAGVNYNEQFF. As DNA, the CDR3 is TGTGCCAGCAGCTTAGAATGGGGACTAGCGGGAGTTAACTACAATGAGCAGTTCTTC. The full variable domain, in which reference TRBV7-2 and TRBJ2-1 provide the parts outside the CDR3, is GAGVSQSPSNKVTEKGKDVELRCDPISGHTALYWYRQSLGQGLEFLIYFQGNSAPDKSGLPSDRFSAERTGGSVSTLTIQRTQQEDSAVYLCASSLEWGLAGVNYNEQFFGPGTRLTVL.

The V gene is TRBV5-1, the J gene TRBJ2-3; 9 bases are a match to TRBD1. J lost 4 bases, V lost 4 bases, and 7 bases had no gene match. The CDR3 runs 15 residues. CDR1 and CDR2 from the germline V gene are SGHRS and YFSETQ. CDR3 amino acids: CASSPGDRVSDTQYF. The CDR3, as DNA: TGCGCCAGCAGCCCAGGGGACAGGGTTTCAGATACGCAGTATTTT. Full variable domain (missing parts from reference TRBV5-1 and TRBJ2-3): KAGVTQTPRYLIKTRGQQVTLSCSPISGHRSVSWYQQTPGQGLQFLFEYFSETQRNKGNFPGRFSGRQFSNSRSEMNVSTLELGDSALYLCASSPGDRVSDTQYFGPGTRLTVL.